A selection of T cell receptor beta chains follows, all from one sample in a study of lymphopenia after photon versus proton radiotherapy. The table came from immunoSEQ multiplex PCR; TCRdb's copy has only in-frame clones and leaves some out. The table shows over 25,000 clones, with roughly 87% occurring only once. Sequencing used peripheral blood, obtained from a patient treated with proton-based radiotherapy. These receptors all come from a woman aged 55-75 years with cholangiocarcinoma. Some clones in this sample may be carry-over from other donors' samples. Each CDR3 is given with its conserved first and last residue. D genes are given only for firm matches. Only some rows state a clone size, as once, few, many or a class for expanded clones.

cdr3_nt,cdr3_aa,d_call,clone_size,v_call,j_call
TGTGCCAGCAGCCCCATGGGGCGCAATCAGCCCCAGCATTTT,CASSPMGRNQPQHF,-,-,TRBV9,TRBJ1-5
TGCGCCAGCAGCTTGGGGGGACAAAATAATTCACCCCTCCACTTT,CASSLGGQNNSPLHF,-,once,TRBV5-1,TRBJ1-6
TGTGCCAGCAGCTTAGGGCCCGGACCGTCCTACGAGCAGTACTTC,CASSLGPGPSYEQYF,-,-,TRBV7-2,TRBJ2-7
TGTGCCAGCTCATCACAGGGAGGTGAGACCCAGTACTTC,CASSSQGGETQYF,-,-,TRBV18,TRBJ2-5
TGTGCCAGCCAATCGTACGGAGGGGGTACCGGGGAGCTGTTTTTT,CASQSYGGGTGELFF,-,-,TRBV5-6,TRBJ2-2
TGTGCCAGTACACCGCATCGGACTAGCGGGGGAATAAATGAGCAGTTCTTC,CASTPHRTSGGINEQFF,TRBD2,-,TRBV19,TRBJ2-1
TGTGCCACCAGCAGAGATGGGCAACAGCCCCAGCATTTT,CATSRDGQQPQHF,-,-,TRBV15,TRBJ1-5
TGTGCCAGCAGGGGCACAACAGGGGTTCCTAACAATGAGCAGTTCTTC,CASRGTTGVPNNEQFF,TRBD1,-,TRBV6-6,TRBJ2-1
TGTGCCAGCAGACAAACGGGACAGGGAGTAACCGGGGAGCTGTTTTTT,CASRQTGQGVTGELFF,TRBD1,once,TRBV7-6,TRBJ2-2
TGTGCCAGCAGCTTACACGGACTGAATGAAAAACTGTTTTTT,CASSLHGLNEKLFF,-,-,TRBV6-5,TRBJ1-4
TGTGCCATCACTCGGGGGGCGGCGGTCACTGAAGCTTTCTTT,CAITRGAAVTEAFF,-,-,TRBV10-3,TRBJ1-1
TGTGCCAGCAGCGTAGGGGGGGTCAATGAGCAGTTCTTC,CASSVGGVNEQFF,-,-,TRBV9,TRBJ2-1
TGTGCCATCAGTGAGTCGGACCCTTACAATGAGCAGTTCTTC,CAISESDPYNEQFF,-,-,TRBV10-3,TRBJ2-1
TGTGCCAGCAAAATTACAGGGCAAGAGACCCAGTACTTC,CASKITGQETQYF,-,-,TRBV7-2,TRBJ2-5
TGTGCCAGCAGCCAATCCGGGGCGAATACGCAGTATTTT,CASSQSGANTQYF,-,-,TRBV11-3,TRBJ2-3
TGTGCCAGCAGTTGGGGACTAGCGAAAACAGATACGCAGTATTTT,CASSWGLAKTDTQYF,TRBD2,-,TRBV6-5,TRBJ2-3
TGTGCCAGTGGACAAATTAGCAATCAGCCCCAGCATTTT,CASGQISNQPQHF,-,few,TRBV2,TRBJ1-5
TGTGCCAGCAGCTCGGTGGGACTAGCGATGGAGACCCAGTACTTC,CASSSVGLAMETQYF,TRBD2,once,TRBV7-9,TRBJ2-5
TGTGCCAGCAGGACCGACAGGGATTATGGCTACACCTTC,CASRTDRDYGYTF,TRBD1,-,TRBV6-5,TRBJ1-2
TGTGCCAGCAGTACCCTGGGTTCAGGGGTCAGTCAGCCCCAGCATTTT,CASSTLGSGVSQPQHF,-,-,TRBV27,TRBJ1-5
TGTGCCAGTAGTATAAGCGGGAGGAGCACCGGGGAGCTGTTTTTT,CASSISGRSTGELFF,TRBD2,-,TRBV19,TRBJ2-2
TGTGCCAGTAGTATAGCTAGCGGGGGCACAGATACGCAGTATTTT,CASSIASGGTDTQYF,TRBD2,-,TRBV19,TRBJ2-3
TGTGCCACCGGGAGGGGTAGCGGAGCTTACGAGCAGTACTTC,CATGRGSGAYEQYF,TRBD2,once,TRBV19,TRBJ2-7
TGTGCCAGCAGCCGGGGGGGAGTCACCGGGGAGCTGTTTTTT,CASSRGGVTGELFF,TRBD2,-,TRBV4-2,TRBJ2-2